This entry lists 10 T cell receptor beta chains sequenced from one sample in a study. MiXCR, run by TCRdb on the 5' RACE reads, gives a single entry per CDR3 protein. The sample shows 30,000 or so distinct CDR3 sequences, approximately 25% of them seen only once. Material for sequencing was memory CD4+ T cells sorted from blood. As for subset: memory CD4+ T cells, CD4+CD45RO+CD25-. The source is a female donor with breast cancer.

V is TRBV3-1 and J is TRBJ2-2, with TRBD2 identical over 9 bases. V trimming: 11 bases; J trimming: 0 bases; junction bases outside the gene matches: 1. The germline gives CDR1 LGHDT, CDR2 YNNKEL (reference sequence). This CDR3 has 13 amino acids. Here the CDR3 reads CAGGRANTGELFF. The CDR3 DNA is TGTGCCGGCGGGAGGGCGAACACCGGGGAGCTGTTTTTT. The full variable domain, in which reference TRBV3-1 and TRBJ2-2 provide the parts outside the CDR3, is DTAVSQTPKYLVTQMGNDKSIKCEQNLGHDTMYWYKQDSKKFLKIMFSYNNKELIINETVPNRFSPKSPDKAHLNLHINSLELGDSAVYFCAGGRANTGELFFGEGSRLTVL.

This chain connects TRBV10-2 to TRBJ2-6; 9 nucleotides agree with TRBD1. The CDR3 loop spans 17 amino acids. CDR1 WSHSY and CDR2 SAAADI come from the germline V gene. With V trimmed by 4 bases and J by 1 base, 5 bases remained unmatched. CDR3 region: CASSGTGERSGANVLTF. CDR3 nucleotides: TGCGCCAGCAGTGGGACAGGGGAGAGGTCTGGGGCCAACGTCCTGACTTTC.

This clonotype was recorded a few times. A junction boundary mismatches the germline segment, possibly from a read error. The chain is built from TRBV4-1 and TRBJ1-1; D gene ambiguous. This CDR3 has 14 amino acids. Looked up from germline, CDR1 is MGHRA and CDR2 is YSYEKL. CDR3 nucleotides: TGCGCCAGCAGCCAAGCAGAGGTTAACATTGAAGCTTTCTTT. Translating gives CASSQAEVNIEAFF.

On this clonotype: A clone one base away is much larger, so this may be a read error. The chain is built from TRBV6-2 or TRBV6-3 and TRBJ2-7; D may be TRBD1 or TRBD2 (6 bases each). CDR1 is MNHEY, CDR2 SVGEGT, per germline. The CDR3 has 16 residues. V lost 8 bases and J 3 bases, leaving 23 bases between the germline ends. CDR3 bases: TGTGCCAGCGGGAACAGGGCTAGCGTTCGCCTCTACGAGCAGTACTTC. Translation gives CASGNRASVRLYEQYF.

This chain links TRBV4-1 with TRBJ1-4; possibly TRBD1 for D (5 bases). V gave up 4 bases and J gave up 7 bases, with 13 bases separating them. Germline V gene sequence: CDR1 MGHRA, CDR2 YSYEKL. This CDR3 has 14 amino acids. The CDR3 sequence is CASSRSGSAEKLFF. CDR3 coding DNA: TGCGCCAGCAGCCGGTCAGGGAGCGCTGAAAAACTGTTTTTT.

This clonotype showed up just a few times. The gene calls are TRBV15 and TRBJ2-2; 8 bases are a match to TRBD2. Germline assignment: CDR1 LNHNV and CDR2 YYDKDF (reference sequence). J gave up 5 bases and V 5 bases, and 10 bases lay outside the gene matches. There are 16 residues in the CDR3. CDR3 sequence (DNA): TGTGCCACCAGCGGGCCGGGGGGGCGCGGGACCGGGGAGCTGTTTTTT. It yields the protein CATSGPGGRGTGELFF.

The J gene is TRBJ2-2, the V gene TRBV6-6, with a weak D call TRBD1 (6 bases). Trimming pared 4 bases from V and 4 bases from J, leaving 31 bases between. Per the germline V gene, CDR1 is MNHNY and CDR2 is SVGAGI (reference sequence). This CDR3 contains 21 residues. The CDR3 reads CASSSTSNRVRDKRSTGELFF. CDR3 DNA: TGTGCCAGCAGTTCAACTTCGAACCGGGTCCGGGACAAACGTAGCACCGGGGAGCTGTTTTTT.

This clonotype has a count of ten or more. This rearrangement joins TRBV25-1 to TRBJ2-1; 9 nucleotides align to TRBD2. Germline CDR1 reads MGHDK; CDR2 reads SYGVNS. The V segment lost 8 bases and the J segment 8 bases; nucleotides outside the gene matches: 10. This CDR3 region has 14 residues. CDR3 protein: CASRSGGGWDEQFF. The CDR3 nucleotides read TGTGCCAGCCGTAGCGGGGGAGGGTGGGATGAGCAGTTCTTC.

CDR3 bases: TGTGCCACCAGCAGGGGACTAGCGGCCAAAGGACAAGAGACCCAGTACTTC. It yields the protein CATSRGLAAKGQETQYF. The J gene is TRBJ2-5, the V gene TRBV15, with 11 bases aligning to TRBD2. Losses at the gene ends were 3 bases for V and 2 bases for J; bases not matched to a gene: 8. Germline assignment: CDR1 LNHNV and CDR2 YYDKDF (reference sequence). The CDR3 spans 17 residues.

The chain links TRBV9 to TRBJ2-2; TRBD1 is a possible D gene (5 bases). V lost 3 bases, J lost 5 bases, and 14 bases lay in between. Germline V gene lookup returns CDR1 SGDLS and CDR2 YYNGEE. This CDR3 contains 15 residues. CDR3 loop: CASSELSSGTGELFF. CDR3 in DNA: TGTGCCAGCAGCGAGCTCTCATCAGGGACCGGGGAGCTGTTTTTT.